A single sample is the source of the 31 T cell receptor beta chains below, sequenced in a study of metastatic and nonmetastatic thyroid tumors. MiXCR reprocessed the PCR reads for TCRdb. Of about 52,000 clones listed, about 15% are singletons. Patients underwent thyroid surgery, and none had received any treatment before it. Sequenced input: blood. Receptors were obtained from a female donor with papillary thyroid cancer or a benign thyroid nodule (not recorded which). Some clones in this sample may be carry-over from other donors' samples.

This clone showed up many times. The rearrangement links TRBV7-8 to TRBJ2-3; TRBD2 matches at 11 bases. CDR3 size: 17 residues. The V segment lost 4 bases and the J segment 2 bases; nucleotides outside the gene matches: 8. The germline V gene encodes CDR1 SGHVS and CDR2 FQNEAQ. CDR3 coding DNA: TGTGCCAGCAGCTCTGGGACTAGCGGAGGCCTCACAGATACGCAGTATTTT. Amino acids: CASSSGTSGGLTDTQYF.

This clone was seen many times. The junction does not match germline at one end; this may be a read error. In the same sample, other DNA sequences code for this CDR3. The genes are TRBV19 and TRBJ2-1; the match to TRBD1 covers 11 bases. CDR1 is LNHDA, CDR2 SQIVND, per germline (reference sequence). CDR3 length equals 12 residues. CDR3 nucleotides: TGCGCCAGTAGGGACAGGGGGTATGAGCAGTTCTTC. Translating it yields CASRDRGYEQFF.

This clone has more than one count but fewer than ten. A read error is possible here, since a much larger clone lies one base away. The CDR3 here is CASSLARAGDLKNIRYF. In DNA form, the CDR3 reads TGCGCCAGCAGCTTGGCCCGAGCGGGAGATTTGAAAAACATTCGGTACTTC. This rearrangement joins TRBV5-1 to TRBJ2-4; 8 bases agree with TRBD2. This CDR3 has 17 residues. CDR1 is SGHRS and CDR2 is YFSETQ in the germline V gene.

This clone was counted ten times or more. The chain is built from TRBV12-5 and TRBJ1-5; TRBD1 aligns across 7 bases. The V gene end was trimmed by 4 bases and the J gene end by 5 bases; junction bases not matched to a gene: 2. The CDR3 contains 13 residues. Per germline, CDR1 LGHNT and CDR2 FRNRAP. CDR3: CASGWGTDQPQHF. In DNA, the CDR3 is TGTGCTAGTGGTTGGGGGACAGATCAGCCCCAGCATTTT.

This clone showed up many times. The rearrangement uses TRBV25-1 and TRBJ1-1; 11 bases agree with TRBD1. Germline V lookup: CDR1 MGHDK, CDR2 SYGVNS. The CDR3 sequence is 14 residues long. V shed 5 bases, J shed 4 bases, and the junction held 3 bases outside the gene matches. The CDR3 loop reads CASSWTGGLTEAFF. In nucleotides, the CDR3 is TGTGCCAGCAGTTGGACAGGGGGCCTCACTGAAGCTTTCTTT.

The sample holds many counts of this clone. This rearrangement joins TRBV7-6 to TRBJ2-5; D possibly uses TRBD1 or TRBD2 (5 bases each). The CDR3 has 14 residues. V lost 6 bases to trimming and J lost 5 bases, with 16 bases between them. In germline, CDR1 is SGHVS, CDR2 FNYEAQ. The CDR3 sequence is CASSSPGPRETQYF. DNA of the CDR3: TGTGCCAGCAGTTCCCCGGGACCGAGGGAGACCCAGTACTTC.

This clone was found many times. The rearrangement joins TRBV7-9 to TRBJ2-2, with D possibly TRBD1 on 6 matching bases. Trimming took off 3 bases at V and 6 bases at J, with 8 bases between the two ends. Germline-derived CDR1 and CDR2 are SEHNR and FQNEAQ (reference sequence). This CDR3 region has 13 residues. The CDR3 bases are TGTGCCAGCAGCTTGACAGGAGCCGGGGAGCTGTTTTTT. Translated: CASSLTGAGELFF.

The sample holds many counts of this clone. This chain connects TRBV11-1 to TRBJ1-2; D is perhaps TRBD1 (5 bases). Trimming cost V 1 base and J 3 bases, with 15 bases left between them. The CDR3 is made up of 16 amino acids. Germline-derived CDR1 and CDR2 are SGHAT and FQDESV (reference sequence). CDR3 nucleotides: TGTGCCAGCAGCTTAGTAGACGGGGGTGTTTACTATGGCTACACCTTC. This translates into CASSLVDGGVYYGYTF.

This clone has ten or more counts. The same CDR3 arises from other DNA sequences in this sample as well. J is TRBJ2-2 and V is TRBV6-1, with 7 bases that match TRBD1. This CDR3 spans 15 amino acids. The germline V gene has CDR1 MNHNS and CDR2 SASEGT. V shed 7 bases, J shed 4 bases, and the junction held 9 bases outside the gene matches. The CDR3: CASTRGLMATGELFF. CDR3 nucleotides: TGTGCCAGCACGAGGGGGCTGATGGCCACCGGGGAGCTGTTTTTT.

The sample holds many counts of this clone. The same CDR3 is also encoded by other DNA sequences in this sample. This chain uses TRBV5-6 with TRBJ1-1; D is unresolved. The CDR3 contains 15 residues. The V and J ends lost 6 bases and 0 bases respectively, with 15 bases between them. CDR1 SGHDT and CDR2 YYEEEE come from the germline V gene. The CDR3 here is CASTRWTVMNTEAFF. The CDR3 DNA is TGTGCCAGCACCCGTTGGACGGTCATGAACACTGAAGCTTTCTTT.

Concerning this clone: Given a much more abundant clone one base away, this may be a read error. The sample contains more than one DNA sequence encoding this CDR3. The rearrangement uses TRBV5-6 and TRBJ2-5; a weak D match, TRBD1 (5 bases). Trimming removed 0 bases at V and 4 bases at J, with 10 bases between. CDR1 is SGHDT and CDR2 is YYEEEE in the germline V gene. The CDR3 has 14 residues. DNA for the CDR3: TGTGCCAGCAGCTTGGGAGATAGGGGAGAGACCCAGTACTTC. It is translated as CASSLGDRGETQYF.

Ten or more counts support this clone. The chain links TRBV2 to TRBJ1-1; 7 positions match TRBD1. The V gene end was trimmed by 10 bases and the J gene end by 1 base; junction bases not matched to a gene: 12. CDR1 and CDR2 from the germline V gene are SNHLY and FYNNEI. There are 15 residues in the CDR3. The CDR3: CATQLDNRGNTEAFF. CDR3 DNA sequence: TGTGCCACGCAACTAGACAACAGGGGGAACACTGAAGCTTTCTTT.

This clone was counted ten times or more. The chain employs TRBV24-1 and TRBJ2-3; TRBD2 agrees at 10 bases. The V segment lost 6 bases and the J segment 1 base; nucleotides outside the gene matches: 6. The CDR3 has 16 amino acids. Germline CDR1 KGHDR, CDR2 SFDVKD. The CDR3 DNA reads TGTGCCACCAGTCACCCTACTAGCGGGGGCACAGATACGCAGTATTTT. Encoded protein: CATSHPTSGGTDTQYF.

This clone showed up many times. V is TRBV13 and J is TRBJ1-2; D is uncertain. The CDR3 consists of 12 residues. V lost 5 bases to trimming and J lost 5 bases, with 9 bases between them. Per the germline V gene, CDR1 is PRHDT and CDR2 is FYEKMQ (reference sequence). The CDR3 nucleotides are TGTGCCAGCAGCCTCCGGGGATATGGCTACACCTTC. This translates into CASSLRGYGYTF.

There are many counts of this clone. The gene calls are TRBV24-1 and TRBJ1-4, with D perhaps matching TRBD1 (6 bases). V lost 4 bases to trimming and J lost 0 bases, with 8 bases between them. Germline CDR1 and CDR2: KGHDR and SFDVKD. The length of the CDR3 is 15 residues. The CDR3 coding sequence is TGTGCCACCAGTGAAGCAGGGGCAACTAATGAAAAACTGTTTTTT. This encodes CATSEAGATNEKLFF.

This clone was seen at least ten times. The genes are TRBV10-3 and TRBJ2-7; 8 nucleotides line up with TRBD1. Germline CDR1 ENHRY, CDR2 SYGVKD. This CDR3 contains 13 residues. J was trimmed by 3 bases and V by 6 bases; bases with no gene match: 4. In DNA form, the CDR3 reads TGTGCCATCAGGACCGACAGGGGCTACGAGCAGTACTTC. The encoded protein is CAIRTDRGYEQYF.

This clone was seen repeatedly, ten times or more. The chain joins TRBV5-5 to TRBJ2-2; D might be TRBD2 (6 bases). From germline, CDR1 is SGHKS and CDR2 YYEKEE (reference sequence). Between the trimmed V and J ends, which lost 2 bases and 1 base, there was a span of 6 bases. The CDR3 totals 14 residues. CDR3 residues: CASSFSGNTGELFF. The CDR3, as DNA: TGTGCCAGCAGCTTTAGCGGGAACACCGGGGAGCTGTTTTTT.

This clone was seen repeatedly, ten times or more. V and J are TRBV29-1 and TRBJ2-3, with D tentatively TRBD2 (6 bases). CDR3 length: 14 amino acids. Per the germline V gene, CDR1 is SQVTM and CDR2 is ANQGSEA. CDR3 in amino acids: CIWRGPSPADTQYF. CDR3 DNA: TGCATCTGGCGGGGACCCAGCCCTGCAGATACGCAGTATTTT.

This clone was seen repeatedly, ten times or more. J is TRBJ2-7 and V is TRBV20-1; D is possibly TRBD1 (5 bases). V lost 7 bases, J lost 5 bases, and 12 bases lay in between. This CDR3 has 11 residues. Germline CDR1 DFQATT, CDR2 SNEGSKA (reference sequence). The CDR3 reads CSGQGSHEQYF. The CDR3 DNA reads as TGCAGTGGGCAGGGAAGCCACGAGCAGTACTTC.

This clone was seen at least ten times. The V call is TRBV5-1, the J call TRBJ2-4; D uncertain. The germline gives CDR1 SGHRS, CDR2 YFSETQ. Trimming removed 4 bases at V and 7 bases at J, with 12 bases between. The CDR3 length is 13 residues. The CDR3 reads CASSRSSQNIQYF. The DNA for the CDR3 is TGCGCCAGCAGCCGATCGAGTCAGAACATTCAGTACTTC.

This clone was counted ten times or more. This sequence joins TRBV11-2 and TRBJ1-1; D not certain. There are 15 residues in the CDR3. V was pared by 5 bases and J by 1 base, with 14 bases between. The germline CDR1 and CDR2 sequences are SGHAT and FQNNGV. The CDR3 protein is CASSPIGVGNTEAFF. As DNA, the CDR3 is TGTGCCAGCAGCCCTATTGGGGTCGGGAACACTGAAGCTTTCTTT.

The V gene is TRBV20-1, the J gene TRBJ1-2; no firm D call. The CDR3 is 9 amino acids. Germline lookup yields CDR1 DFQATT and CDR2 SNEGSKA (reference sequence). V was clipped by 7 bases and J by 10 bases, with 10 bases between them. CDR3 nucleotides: TGCAGTGAGCTCGCCCCCTACACCTTC. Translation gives CSELAPYTF.

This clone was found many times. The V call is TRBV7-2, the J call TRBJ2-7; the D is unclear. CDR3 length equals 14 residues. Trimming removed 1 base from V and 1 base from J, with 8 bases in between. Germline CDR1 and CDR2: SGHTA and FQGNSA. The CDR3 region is CASSLEPRSYEQYF. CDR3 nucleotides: TGTGCCAGCAGCTTAGAGCCTCGTTCCTACGAGCAGTACTTC.

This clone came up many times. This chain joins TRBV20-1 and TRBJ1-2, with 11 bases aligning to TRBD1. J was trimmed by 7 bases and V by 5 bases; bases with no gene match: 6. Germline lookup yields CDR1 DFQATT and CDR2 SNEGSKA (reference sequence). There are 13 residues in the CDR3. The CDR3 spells CSAYGQGAIGYTF. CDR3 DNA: TGCAGTGCTTATGGACAGGGGGCTATTGGCTACACCTTC.

The CDR3, as DNA: TGCGCCAGCAGCAACACAGGGGGCGAGGCGGATACGCAGTATTTT. Amino acids: CASSNTGGEADTQYF. The V call is TRBV5-1, the J call TRBJ2-3; TRBD1 agrees at 9 bases. The V gene's germline CDR1 is SGHRS and CDR2 YFSETQ. This CDR3 contains 15 residues. The junction had 9 bases not matched to a gene; V was cut back by 4 bases and J by 6 bases.

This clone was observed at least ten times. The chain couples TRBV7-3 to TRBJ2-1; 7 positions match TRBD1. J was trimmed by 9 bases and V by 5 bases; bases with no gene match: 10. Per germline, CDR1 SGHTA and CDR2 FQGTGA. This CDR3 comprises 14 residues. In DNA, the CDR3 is TGTGCCAGCAGCGACCGACAGGGTACCGGTGAGCAGTTCTTC. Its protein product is CASSDRQGTGEQFF.

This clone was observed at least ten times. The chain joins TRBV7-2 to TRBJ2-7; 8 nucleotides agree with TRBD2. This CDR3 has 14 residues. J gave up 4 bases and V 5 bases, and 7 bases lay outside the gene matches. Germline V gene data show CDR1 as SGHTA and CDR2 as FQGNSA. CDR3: CASSLGGRRYEQYF. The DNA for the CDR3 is TGTGCCAGCAGCCTGGGCGGGAGGAGGTACGAGCAGTACTTC. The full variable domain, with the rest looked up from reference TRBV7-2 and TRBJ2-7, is GAGVSQSPSNKVTEKGKDVELRCDPISGHTALYWYRQSLGQGLEFLIYFQGNSAPDKSGLPSDRFSAERTGGSVSTLTIQRTQQEDSAVYLCASSLGGRRYEQYFGPGTRLTVT.

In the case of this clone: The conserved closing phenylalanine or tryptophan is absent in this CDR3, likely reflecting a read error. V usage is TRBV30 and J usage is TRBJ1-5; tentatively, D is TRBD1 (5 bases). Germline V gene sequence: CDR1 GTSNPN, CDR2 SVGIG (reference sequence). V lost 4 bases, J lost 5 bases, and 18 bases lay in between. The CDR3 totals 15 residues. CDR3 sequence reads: CAWTNRRGFDQPQHL. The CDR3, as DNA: TGTGCCTGGACTAATAGACGGGGGTTCGATCAGCCCCAGCATCTT.

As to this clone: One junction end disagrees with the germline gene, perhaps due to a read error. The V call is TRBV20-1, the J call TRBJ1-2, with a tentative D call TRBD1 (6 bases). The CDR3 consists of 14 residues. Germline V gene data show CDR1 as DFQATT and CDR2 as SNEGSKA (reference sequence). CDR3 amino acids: CSARSGTWTYCYTF. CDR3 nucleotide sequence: TGCAGTGCTAGGAGTGGGACATGGACCTATTGCTACACCTTC.

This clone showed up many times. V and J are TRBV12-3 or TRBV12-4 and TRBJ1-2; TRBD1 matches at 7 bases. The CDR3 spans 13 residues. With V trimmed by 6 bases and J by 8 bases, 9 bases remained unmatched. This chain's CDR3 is CASSPGQIRGYTF. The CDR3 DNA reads TGTGCCAGCAGCCCGGGACAGATTAGGGGCTACACCTTC.

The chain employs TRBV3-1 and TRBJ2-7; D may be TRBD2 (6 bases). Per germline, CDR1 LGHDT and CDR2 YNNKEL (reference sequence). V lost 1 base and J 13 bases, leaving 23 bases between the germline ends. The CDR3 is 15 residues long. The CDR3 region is CASSQAAGPSYGQYF. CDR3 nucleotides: TGTGCCAGCAGCCAAGCAGCGGGTCCCTCCTACGGGCAATACTTC.